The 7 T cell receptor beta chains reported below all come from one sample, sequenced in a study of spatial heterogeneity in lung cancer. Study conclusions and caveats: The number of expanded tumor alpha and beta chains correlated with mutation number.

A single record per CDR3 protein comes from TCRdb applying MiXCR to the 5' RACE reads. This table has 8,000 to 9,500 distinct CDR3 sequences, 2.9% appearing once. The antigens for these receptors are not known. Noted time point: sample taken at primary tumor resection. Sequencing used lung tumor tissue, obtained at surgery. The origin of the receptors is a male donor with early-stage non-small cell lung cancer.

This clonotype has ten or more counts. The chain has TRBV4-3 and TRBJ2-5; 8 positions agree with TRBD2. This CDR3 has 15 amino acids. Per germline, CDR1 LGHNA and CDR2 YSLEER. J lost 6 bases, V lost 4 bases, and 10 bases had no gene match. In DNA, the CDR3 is TGCGCCAGCAGCCGTGAGCGGGGGAGTCTCCAGACCCAGTACTTC. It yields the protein CASSRERGSLQTQYF.

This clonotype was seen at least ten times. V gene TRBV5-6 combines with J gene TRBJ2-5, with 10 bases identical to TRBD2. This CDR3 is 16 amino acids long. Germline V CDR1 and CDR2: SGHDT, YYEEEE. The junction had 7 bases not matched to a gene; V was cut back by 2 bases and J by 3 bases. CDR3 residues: CASSFRWSGGEETQYF. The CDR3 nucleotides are TGTGCCAGCAGCTTTCGGTGGAGCGGGGGGGAAGAGACCCAGTACTTC.

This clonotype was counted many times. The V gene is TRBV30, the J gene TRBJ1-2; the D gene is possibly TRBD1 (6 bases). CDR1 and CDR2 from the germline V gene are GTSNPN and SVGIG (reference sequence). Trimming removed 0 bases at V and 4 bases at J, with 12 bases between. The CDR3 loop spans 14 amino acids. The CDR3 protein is CAWSVDRLGYGYTF. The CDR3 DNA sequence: TGTGCCTGGAGTGTAGACAGGCTGGGCTATGGCTACACCTTC. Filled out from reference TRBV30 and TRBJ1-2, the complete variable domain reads SQTIHQWPATLVQPVGSPLSLECTVEGTSNPNLYWYRQAAGRGLQLLFYSVGIGQISSEVPQNLSASRPQDRQFILSSKKLLLSDSGFYLCAWSVDRLGYGYTFGSGTRLTVV.

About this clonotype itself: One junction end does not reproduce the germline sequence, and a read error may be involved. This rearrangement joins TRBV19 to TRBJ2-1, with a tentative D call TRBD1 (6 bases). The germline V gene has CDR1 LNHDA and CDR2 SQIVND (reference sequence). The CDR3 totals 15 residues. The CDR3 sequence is CAGSLIGQICNEQFF. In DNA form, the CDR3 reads TGTGCCGGTAGTCTAATAGGACAGATCTGCAATGAGCAGTTCTTC.

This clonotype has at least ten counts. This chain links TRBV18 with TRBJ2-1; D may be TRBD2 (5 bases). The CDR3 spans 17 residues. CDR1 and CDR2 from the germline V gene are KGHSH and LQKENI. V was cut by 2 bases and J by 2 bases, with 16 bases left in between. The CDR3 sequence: CASSPTRRTRTYNEQFF. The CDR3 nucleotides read TGTGCCAGCTCACCAACCAGGAGGACTCGGACCTACAATGAGCAGTTCTTC. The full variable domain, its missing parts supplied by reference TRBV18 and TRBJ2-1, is NAGVMQNPRHLVRRRGQEARLRCSPMKGHSHVYWYRQLPEEGLKFMVYLQKENIIDESGMPKERFSAEFPKEGPSILRIQQVVRGDSAAYFCASSPTRRTRTYNEQFFGPGTRLTVL.

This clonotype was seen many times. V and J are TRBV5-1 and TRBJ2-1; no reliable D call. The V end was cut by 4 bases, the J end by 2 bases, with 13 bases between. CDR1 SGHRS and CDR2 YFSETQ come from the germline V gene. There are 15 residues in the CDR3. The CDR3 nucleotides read TGCGCCAGCAGCCTCGGCCCCGAACCCTACAATGAGCAGTTCTTC. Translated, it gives CASSLGPEPYNEQFF.

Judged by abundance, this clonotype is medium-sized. Written as DNA, the CDR3 is TGCGCCAGCAGTGCCGCGGATACGCAGTATTTT. This codes for CASSAADTQYF. The chain recombines TRBV10-1 with TRBJ2-3; unclear D gene. The germline CDR1 and CDR2 sequences are WNHNN and SYGVQD (reference sequence). V lost 4 bases and J 6 bases, leaving 5 bases between the germline ends. The CDR3 is 11 residues long.